The subject of this entry is one T cell receptor beta chain. Its antigen is undetermined. Sequence data for DNA of cultured CD4+ T cells were generated by the Oncomine TCR Beta short-read assay. Genomic DNA was isolated from cultured CD4+ T cells. TCRdb re-analysed the PCR reads in MiXCR, keeping a single row per CDR3 protein. In the table there are over 10,000 distinct CDR3 sequences, roughly 54% of which are singletons. With V trimmed by 3 bases and J by 0 bases, 8 bases remained unmatched. The CDR3 loop spans 18 amino acids. From germline, CDR1 is GTSNPN and CDR2 SVGIG (reference sequence). The data were obtained in a study of vaccination and CD4 T cells after COVID-19. About the study: Collection of post-COVID samples occurred a median approximately 94 days after diagnosis, spanning a range of 35 to 161. The peptides that stimulated the cells were overlapping spike peptides from SARS-CoV-2, HCoV-NL63, HCoV-OC43 and HCoV-229E. The study's findings and limits: There was no significant change from approximately 23 to 38 median reactive clonotypes.

Treatment reported: roughly 10-day PBMC culture with coronavirus spike peptide pools or control peptides (ViraFEST assay). Source material: CD4+ T cells from blood, cultured in vitro. The rearrangement links TRBV30 to TRBJ2-2; 12 bases fit TRBD1. The receptor's source is a human donor who had recovered from COVID-19. CDR3 protein: CAWRGDRGLIPNTGELFF. The CDR3, as DNA: TGTGCCTGGAGAGGGGACAGGGGGCTAATCCCGAACACCGGGGAGCTGTTTTTT.